This TCR beta chain was captured by sequencing in a study of blood T cell repertoires in COVID-19. Turning to the study itself: COVID-19 samples collected from the United States, Italy and Spain covered acute and convalescent phases. PBMCs, B-cell-depleted T cells, or T cells provided the cDNA or gDNA that made up the material.

V was shortened by 0 bases and J by 3 bases, with 3 bases between the two germline ends. Per the germline V gene, CDR1 is SGDLS and CDR2 is YYNGEE. The CDR3 runs 12 residues. Living in 24 US areas, the participants were between roughly 18 and 90 years of age. Original processing methods: Using reference gene primer amplification, nucleated cell counts were estimated. Sequencing used immunoSEQ multiplex PCR; TCRdb keeps in-frame clones, though not all of them. V and J calls and clone size follow that table, whereas D and trimming were derived from the DNA. The profile covers some 140,000 clones, with less than 90% appearing a single time and 5.5% taken by the ten largest.

Input material: PBMCs or T cells enriched from blood (not recorded which). J is TRBJ2-5 and V is TRBV9; no clear D gene. This sequence originates from a man aged 35-49 years with acute COVID-19. The DNA for the CDR3 is TGTGCCAGCAGCGTAGGAGAAGAGACCCAGTACTTC. This codes for CASSVGEETQYF.